What follows describes a single TCR beta chain. No antigen is known for it. No clone much larger than this one lies a single base away; base qualities are absent. This sample was taken from a study of a mutant IDH1 vaccine in newly diagnosed glioma (dated by TCRdb to the early 2020s). The study in broad terms: Vaccination was initiated 4-6 weeks after radiotherapy alone, or concurrently with temozolomide cycles in the chemotherapy-containing groups. Of the approximately 33 treated patients, about 62% were male and around 38% were female, and a mean age of 40.4 years was recorded. Prior to enrollment, patients had been given standard therapy consisting of radiotherapy alone, temozolomide alone, or radiochemotherapy with temozolomide, with the combination given to most patients. The week-35 safety follow-up was designated visit V12, and the week-47 end of study was designated visit V13. Peripheral blood samples were drawn at six visits, namely V03 (baseline), V05, V07, V10, V12 and V13. For exploratory analyses, 25 to 30 treated patients had longitudinal TCRB deep sequencing done wherever samples were available.

Study-wide findings and limitations: Pseudoprogression appeared unrelated to alterations in the top peripheral T cell clonotypes detected by TCRB sequencing. It was noted by the authors that analyses of patient blood samples could not be reproduced owing to sample limitations. Selection of PBMC samples for TCRB deep sequencing was based on availability. Immune responses induced by the vaccine were seen in 90% to 95% of patients across multiple MHC alleles.

The CDR3 covers 18 residues, taking in both the cysteine and the phenylalanine. Only the CDR3 region is kept as DNA, spanning 54 bases read in frame from base 1. CDR1 LGHNA and CDR2 YSLEER were looked up in the germline V gene. Ends trimmed: V by 0 bases, J by 0 bases; bases unmatched to a gene: 8. Receptors were amplified or captured by the immunoSEQ multiplex PCR assay. Rearranged TCR beta chain sequences were amplified using the hsTCRB Kit according to the manufacturer's protocol. Sequencing of TCRB libraries was carried out on an Illumina MiSeq. In the authors' own workflow: The proprietary platform of the kit vendor was used for demultiplexing, trimming and gene mapping. In its TCRdb copy, this immuneACCESS table keeps in-frame sequences only and misses some clones. Where compared with another copy, unresolved V genes explain less than half of these, and the others have no known cause. V, J and clone size reflect that table, while D and trimming were determined from the DNA. For this sample there are under 45,000 clones; 70% to 85% appear just once. Approximately 18% of the sample is held by the ten biggest clonotypes.

The sample's time point label, in plain terms: week 47, end of study. A 20-mer mutant IDH1 peptide at 300 micrograms in Montanide made up each vaccine dose, which was injected subcutaneously together with topical imiquimod. Patients were given eight vaccinations, in weeks 1, 3, 5, 7, 11, 15, 19 and 23, which matched visits V03 through V10. Donors had newly diagnosed WHO grade 3 or 4 IDH1-mutant astrocytomas with loss of nuclear ATRX. The samples were drawn from NOA16, a multicentre, single-arm, open-label phase I trial in Germany that tested a mutant IDH1 peptide vaccine in humans for the first time. Genomic DNA for TCRB sequencing was extracted from EDTA blood using the DNeasy Blood and Tissue Kit.

Source: PBMCs, taken from a glioma patient whose treatment included an IDH1 peptide vaccine. The sequence joins TRBV4-3 to TRBJ1-1; the junction holds 9 bases that match TRBD1. The TCR was taken from a man in his late teens or twenties with glioma. Some clones in this sample may be carry-over from other donors' samples. CDR3 region: CASSQDWTGVSMNTEAFF. Here is the DNA: TGCGCCAGCAGCCAAGATTGGACAGGGGTTAGCATGAACACTGAAGCTTTCTTT.